This TCR beta chain was sequenced in a study of control samples from healthy donors and cancer patients. Using immunoSEQ multiplex PCR, the repertoire was profiled, and TCRdb retains in-frame clones only, with some absent. The repertoire has about 160,000 clones, roughly 90% of them found once; the top ten carry around 11%. With V trimmed by 8 bases and J by 7 bases, 11 bases remained unmatched. The CDR3 contains 14 residues. Per the germline V gene, CDR1 is SNHLY and CDR2 is FYNNEI. The sequenced sample consisted of blood. The chain uses TRBV2 and TRBJ2-1; TRBD2 agrees at 7 bases. This receptor was obtained from a man aged 25-45 years in good health. The DNA for the CDR3 is TGTGCCAGCGGGACTATGGGGAGGAGAAATGAGCAGTTCTTC. Translated, it gives CASGTMGRRNEQFF.